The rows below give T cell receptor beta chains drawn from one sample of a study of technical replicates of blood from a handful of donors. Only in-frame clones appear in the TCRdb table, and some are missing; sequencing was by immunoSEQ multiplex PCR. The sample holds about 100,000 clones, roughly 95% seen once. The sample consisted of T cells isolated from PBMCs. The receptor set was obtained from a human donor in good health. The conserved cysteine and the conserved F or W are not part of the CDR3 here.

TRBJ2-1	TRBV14	ASSQVLAGNEQF
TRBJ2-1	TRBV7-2	ASSFGWGLTNEQF
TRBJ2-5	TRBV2	ASLGTPEETQY
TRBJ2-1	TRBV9	ASSVPAGPYNEQF
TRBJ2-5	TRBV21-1	ASGGVKGTGARETQY
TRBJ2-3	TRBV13	ASSPRTPHSTDTQY
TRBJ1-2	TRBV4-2	ASSQDSFLQGALYGYT
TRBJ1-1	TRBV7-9	ASSLRQGPDEAF
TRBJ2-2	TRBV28	GAGRTGELF
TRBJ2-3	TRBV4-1	ASSPRASGVTDTQY
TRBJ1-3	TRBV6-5	ASRKTGRNTIY
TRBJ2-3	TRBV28	ASSLPTGTRNGQDTQY
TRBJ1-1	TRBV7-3	ASSSQENTEAF
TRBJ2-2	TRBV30	ARKRGVTGELF
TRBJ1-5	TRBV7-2	ASSYRGQPQH
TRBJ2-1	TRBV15	ATGDLSYNEQF
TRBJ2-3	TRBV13	ASSLVVGQGADTQY
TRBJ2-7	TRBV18	ASSPGPGYEQY
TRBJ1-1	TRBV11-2	ASSLGGRTEAF
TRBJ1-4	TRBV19	ASSILRDSPFGGKLF
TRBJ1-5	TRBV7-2	ASSPRQAAQPNQPQH
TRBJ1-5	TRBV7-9	ASSEDSSNQPQH
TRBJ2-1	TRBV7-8	ASSLNQGPVNEQF
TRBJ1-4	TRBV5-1	ASTTMGGNDEKLF
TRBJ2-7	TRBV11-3	ASSLNNEQY